These 23 T cell receptor beta chains originate from one sample sequenced in a study of T cell responses to AZD1222 COVID-19 vaccine. Sequenced by immunoSEQ multiplex PCR; TCRdb stores in-frame clones only, minus some. In the table there are about 130,000 clones, about 88% of which are singletons. This specimen consisted of peripheral blood, obtained on day 0 of AZD1222 vaccination. These TCRs come from an adult in good health.

The chain joins TRBV10-3 to TRBJ2-1; 7 nucleotides align to TRBD2. The CDR3 sequence is 16 residues long. The V gene's germline CDR1 is ENHRY and CDR2 SYGVKD. V trimming: 2 bases; J trimming: 3 bases; junction bases outside the gene matches: 7. The CDR3 DNA reads as TGTGCCATCAGTGAGGGGTGGGAGGGCCTCTACAATGAGCAGTTCTTC. The encoded protein is CAISEGWEGLYNEQFF.

The rearrangement joins TRBV6-5 to TRBJ2-1; D is ambiguous. The germline V and J ends were trimmed by 0 bases and 6 bases, with 9 bases remaining between them. The length of the CDR3 is 14 residues. Germline CDR1 is MNHEY and CDR2 is SVGAGI. The CDR3 region has the DNA TGTGCCAGCAGTTACTCAGTGCTACTCAATGAGCAGTTCTTC. Protein product: CASSYSVLLNEQFF.

The chain uses TRBV9 and TRBJ2-5; possible D gene TRBD2, 6 bases. Germline V gene lookup returns CDR1 SGDLS and CDR2 YYNGEE. This CDR3 contains 15 residues. Trimming shortened V by 0 bases and J by 7 bases, and 16 bases separated the two germline ends. CDR3 coding DNA: TGTGCCAGCAGCGTAGTAACAGGAGGGCGGTGGACCCAGTACTTC. Its protein is CASSVVTGGRWTQYF. Variable domain in full (rest from reference TRBV9 and TRBJ2-5): DSGVTQTPKHLITATGQRVTLRCSPRSGDLSVYWYQQSLDQGLQFLIQYYNGEERAKGNILERFSAQQFPDLHSELNLSSLELGDSALYFCASSVVTGGRWTQYFGPGTRLLVL.

This chain uses TRBV5-1 with TRBJ2-7; the D gene could be TRBD1 or TRBD2 (6 bases each). CDR1 and CDR2 (germline): SGHRS, YFSETQ. The ends were cut back, 4 bases at V and 2 bases at J, with 13 bases in the middle. CDR3 length equals 14 residues. CDR3 amino acids: CASSPEGGPYEQYF. The CDR3 bases are TGCGCCAGCAGCCCCGAGGGGGGCCCCTACGAGCAGTACTTC.

The V call is TRBV27, the J call TRBJ1-5; D is ambiguous. From germline, CDR1 is MNHEY and CDR2 SMNVEV (reference sequence). Trimming stripped 4 bases from V and 7 bases from J, with 11 bases between. The CDR3 length is 13 residues. CDR3 region: CASSSVPGQPQHF. The CDR3 DNA sequence: TGTGCCAGCAGTTCCGTTCCCGGACAGCCCCAGCATTTT.

V usage is TRBV11-3 and J usage is TRBJ2-1; tentatively, D is TRBD1 (6 bases). The CDR3 length is 17 residues. Germline assignment: CDR1 SGHNT and CDR2 YENEEA. Trimming took off 0 bases at V and 8 bases at J, with 20 bases between the two ends. The CDR3 sequence: CASSLDGGRIRGDEQFF. As DNA, the CDR3 is TGTGCCAGCAGCTTAGATGGGGGCCGGATCCGGGGCGATGAGCAGTTCTTC.

V is TRBV6-5 and J is TRBJ2-3; D not resolved. This CDR3 region has 14 residues. Trimming took 6 bases from V and 4 from J, leaving 14 bases between them. Germline V CDR1 and CDR2: MNHEY, SVGAGI. This CDR3 is CASSEVGRADTQYF. The CDR3 nucleotides read TGTGCCAGCAGCGAGGTCGGCCGCGCAGATACGCAGTATTTT.

The rearrangement links TRBV11-3 to TRBJ1-1; 7 bases match TRBD1. Germline loops: CDR1 SGHNT, CDR2 YENEEA. CDR3 length: 17 amino acids. J lost 5 bases, V lost 4 bases, and 16 bases had no gene match. Written as DNA, the CDR3 is TGTGCCAGCAGCTCGCCCCTGGACAGGCGAGGGGGTACTGAAGCTTTCTTT. As protein: CASSSPLDRRGGTEAFF.

This rearrangement joins TRBV5-1 to TRBJ1-3, with 8 bases that match TRBD1. Trimming at V came to 1 base and at J to 2 bases, leaving 5 bases not matched to a gene. CDR1 is SGHRS, CDR2 YFSETQ, per germline. The CDR3 totals 16 residues. Here the CDR3 reads CASSLSGQGPGNTIYF. The CDR3 DNA reads as TGCGCCAGCAGCTTGTCCGGACAGGGCCCTGGAAACACCATATATTTT.

This clone was seen more than once but under ten times. The rearrangement links TRBV7-9 to TRBJ2-2; D gene ambiguous. This CDR3 contains 13 residues. The germline V gene encodes CDR1 SEHNR and CDR2 FQNEAQ (reference sequence). Trimming cost V 2 bases and J 4 bases, with 5 bases left between them. The CDR3, as DNA: TGTGCCAGCAGCTTAATAAGCACCGGGGAGCTGTTTTTT. Translated: CASSLISTGELFF.

The chain employs TRBV24-1 and TRBJ1-4; tentatively, D is TRBD1 (5 bases). CDR1 is KGHDR, CDR2 SFDVKD, per germline. The CDR3 runs 14 residues. Trimming stripped 7 bases from V and 8 bases from J, with 16 bases between. The CDR3 coding sequence is TGTGCCACCAGCGGGCCAGGGAATAGAGAAAAACTGTTTTTT. Its translation: CATSGPGNREKLFF.

V gene TRBV19 combines with J gene TRBJ1-2, with TRBD1 matching 8 bases. The CDR3 contains 15 residues. J was trimmed by 3 bases and V by 6 bases; bases with no gene match: 9. Germline-derived CDR1 and CDR2 are LNHDA and SQIVND (reference sequence). This CDR3 reads CASRPFGQGDYGYTF. As DNA, the CDR3 is TGTGCCAGTAGACCCTTCGGACAGGGAGACTATGGCTACACCTTC. The whole variable domain, filled in from reference TRBV19 and TRBJ1-2, reads DGGITQSPKYLFRKEGQNVTLSCEQNLNHDAMYWYRQDPGQGLRLIYYSQIVNDFQKGDIAEGYSVSREKKESFPLTVTSAQKNPTAFYLCASRPFGQGDYGYTFGSGTRLTVV.

This clone occurred once. V and J are TRBV30 and TRBJ2-1; D might be TRBD1 or TRBD2, each matching 5 bases. This CDR3 has 15 residues. CDR1 is GTSNPN and CDR2 is SVGIG in the germline V gene (reference sequence). V gave up 3 bases and J gave up 0 bases, with 12 bases separating them. CDR3 DNA sequence: TGTGCCTGGAGCGAGGGACGGGGCTCCTACAATGAGCAGTTCTTC. As protein: CAWSEGRGSYNEQFF. Variable domain in full (rest from reference TRBV30 and TRBJ2-1): SQTIHQWPATLVQPVGSPLSLECTVEGTSNPNLYWYRQAAGRGLQLLFYSVGIGQISSEVPQNLSASRPQDRQFILSSKKLLLSDSGFYLCAWSEGRGSYNEQFFGPGTRLTVL.

The chain links TRBV11-3 to TRBJ1-2; no definite D call. This CDR3 spans 13 amino acids. Trimming removed 2 bases at V and 4 bases at J, with 8 bases between. Looked up from germline, CDR1 is SGHNT and CDR2 is YENEEA. The CDR3 DNA is TGTGCCAGCAGCTTAATAGAGAGCTATGGCTACACCTTC. Translation gives CASSLIESYGYTF.

V and J are TRBV28 and TRBJ1-1; 7 nucleotides match TRBD1. With V trimmed by 4 bases and J by 7 bases, 6 bases remained unmatched. The CDR3 length is 13 residues. Germline assignment: CDR1 MDHEN and CDR2 SYDVKM. The CDR3 sequence: CASSSDRELEAFF. As DNA, the CDR3 is TGTGCCAGCAGTTCCGACAGGGAGCTTGAAGCTTTCTTT.

The J gene is TRBJ2-7, the V gene TRBV18; 9 bases map to TRBD1. Germline V CDR1 and CDR2: KGHSH, LQKENI. The CDR3 totals 15 residues. The junction had 14 bases not matched to a gene; V was cut back by 8 bases and J by 6 bases. CDR3: CASAGQGTPHPEQYF. In nucleotides, the CDR3 is TGTGCCAGCGCGGGACAGGGAACCCCTCACCCCGAGCAGTACTTC.

The J gene is TRBJ1-1, the V gene TRBV4-3, with D possibly matching TRBD1 (6 bases). V was trimmed by 1 base and J by 5 bases, leaving 14 bases between them. Germline CDR1 reads LGHNA; CDR2 reads YSLEER. The CDR3 extends over 15 amino acids. The CDR3 is CASSQVQGTETEAFF. CDR3 DNA sequence: TGCGCCAGCAGCCAAGTTCAGGGGACGGAGACTGAAGCTTTCTTT.

This clone was counted a few times. The V gene is TRBV11-2, the J gene TRBJ2-2; TRBD2 agrees at 9 bases. V gave up 1 base and J gave up 6 bases; unmatched junction bases: 3. The CDR3 has 15 residues. Germline CDR1 SGHAT, CDR2 FQNNGV. The CDR3, as DNA: TGTGCCAGCAGCTTAGTTCCTAGCGGGGCCGGGGAGCTGTTTTTT. As protein: CASSLVPSGAGELFF.

In the case of this clone: Since no conserved phenylalanine or tryptophan closes the CDR3, a read error is the likely cause. V gene TRBV24-1 combines with J gene TRBJ1-2; TRBD1 matches at 8 bases. The length of the CDR3 is 14 residues. Per germline, CDR1 KGHDR and CDR2 SFDVKD. The ends lost 3 bases at V and 5 bases at J; junction bases unmatched: 4. CDR3 residues: CATSDPDRAYGYTL. In DNA, the CDR3 is TGTGCCACCAGTGATCCGGACAGGGCATATGGCTACACCCTC.

The genes are TRBV27 and TRBJ1-1; D is unclear. CDR3 length: 13 amino acids. Germline-derived CDR1 and CDR2 are MNHEY and SMNVEV (reference sequence). The V gene lost 4 bases and the J gene lost 5 bases, with 11 bases spanning the gap. The CDR3 is CASSSSIRTEAFF. The CDR3 DNA reads as TGTGCCAGCAGTTCCTCGATAAGAACTGAAGCTTTCTTT.

J is TRBJ1-2 and V is TRBV28, with TRBD1 matching over 10 bases. CDR3 length: 13 amino acids. Germline CDR1 MDHEN, CDR2 SYDVKM. V was clipped by 4 bases and J by 8 bases; unmatched bases: 4. As DNA, the CDR3 is TGTGCCAGCAGTTGGGGGGACAGGGGCGGCTACACCTTC. It is translated as CASSWGDRGGYTF.

DNA of the CDR3: TGTGCCAGCAGAGGGGGGACGGCTGAAGCTTTCTTT. This encodes CASRGGTAEAFF. The chain employs TRBV28 and TRBJ1-1, with TRBD1 as a possible D gene (6 bases). Trimming took off 6 bases at V and 6 bases at J, with 11 bases between the two ends. CDR1 and CDR2 from the germline V gene are MDHEN and SYDVKM. This CDR3 region has 12 residues. Full variable domain (outside the CDR3, taken from reference TRBV28 and TRBJ1-1): DVKVTQSSRYLVKRTGEKVFLECVQDMDHENMFWYRQDPGLGLRLIYFSYDVKMKEKGDIPEGYSVSREKKERFSLILESASTNQTSMYLCASRGGTAEAFFGQGTRLTVV.

V usage is TRBV5-1 and J usage is TRBJ1-5, with D perhaps matching TRBD1 (5 bases). The V gene lost 0 bases and the J gene lost 3 bases, with 10 bases spanning the gap. CDR1 SGHRS and CDR2 YFSETQ come from the germline V gene. CDR3 length: 15 amino acids. The CDR3 loop is CASSLDDSFNQPQHF. DNA of the CDR3: TGCGCCAGCAGCTTGGACGACAGCTTCAATCAGCCCCAGCATTTT.